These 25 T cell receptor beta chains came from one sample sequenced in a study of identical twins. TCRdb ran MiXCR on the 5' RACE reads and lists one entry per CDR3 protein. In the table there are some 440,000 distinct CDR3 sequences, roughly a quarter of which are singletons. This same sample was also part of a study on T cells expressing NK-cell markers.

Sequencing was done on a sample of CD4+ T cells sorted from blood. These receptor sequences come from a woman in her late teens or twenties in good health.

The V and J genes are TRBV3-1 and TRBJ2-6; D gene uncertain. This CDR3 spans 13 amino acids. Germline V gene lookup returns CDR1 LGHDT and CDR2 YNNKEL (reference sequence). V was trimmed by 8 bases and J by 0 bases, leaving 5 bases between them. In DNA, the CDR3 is TGTGCCAGCCAGCGCTCTGGGGCCAACGTCCTGACTTTC. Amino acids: CASQRSGANVLTF. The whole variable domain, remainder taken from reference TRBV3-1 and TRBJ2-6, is DTAVSQTPKYLVTQMGNDKSIKCEQNLGHDTMYWYKQDSKKFLKIMFSYNNKELIINETVPNRFSPKSPDKAHLNLHINSLELGDSAVYFCASQRSGANVLTFGAGSRLTVL.

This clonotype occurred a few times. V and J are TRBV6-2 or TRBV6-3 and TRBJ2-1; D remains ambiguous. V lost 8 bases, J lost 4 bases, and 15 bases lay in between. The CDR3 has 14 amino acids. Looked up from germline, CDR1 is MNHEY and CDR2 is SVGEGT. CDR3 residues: CASCGDTLYNEQFF. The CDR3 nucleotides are TGTGCCAGCTGCGGCGACACATTATACAATGAGCAGTTCTTC.

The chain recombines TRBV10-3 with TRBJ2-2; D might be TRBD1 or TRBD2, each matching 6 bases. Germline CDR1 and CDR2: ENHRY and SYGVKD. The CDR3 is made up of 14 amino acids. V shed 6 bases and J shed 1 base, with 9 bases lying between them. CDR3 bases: TGTGCCATCAGCGGGGGCCTGAACACCGGGGAGCTGTTTTTT. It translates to CAISGGLNTGELFF.

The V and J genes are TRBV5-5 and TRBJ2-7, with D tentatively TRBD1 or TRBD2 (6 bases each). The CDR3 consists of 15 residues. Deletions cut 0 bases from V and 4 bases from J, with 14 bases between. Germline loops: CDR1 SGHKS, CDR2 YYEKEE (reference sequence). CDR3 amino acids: CASSLDPGGTYEQYF. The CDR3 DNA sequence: TGTGCCAGCAGCTTGGACCCCGGGGGCACATACGAGCAGTACTTC.

CDR3 region: CASSLTGAEVGYTF. In DNA, the CDR3 is TGCGCCAGCAGCCTAACAGGGGCCGAGGTGGGCTACACCTTC. The chain joins TRBV5-1 to TRBJ1-2; 7 bases line up with TRBD1. V trimming: 4 bases; J trimming: 8 bases; junction bases outside the gene matches: 11. This CDR3 is 14 amino acids long. Germline CDR1 and CDR2: SGHRS and YFSETQ.

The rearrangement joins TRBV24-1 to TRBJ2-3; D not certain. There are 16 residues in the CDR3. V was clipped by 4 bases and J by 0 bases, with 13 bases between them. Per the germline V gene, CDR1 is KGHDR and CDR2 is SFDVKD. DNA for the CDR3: TGTGCCACCAGTGACCCTGGGCCATTTAGCACAGATACGCAGTATTTT. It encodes CATSDPGPFSTDTQYF.

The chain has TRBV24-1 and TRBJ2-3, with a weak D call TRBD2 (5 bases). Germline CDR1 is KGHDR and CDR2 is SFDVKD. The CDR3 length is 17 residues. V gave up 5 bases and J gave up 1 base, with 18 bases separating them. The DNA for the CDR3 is TGTGCCACCAGTGTGGGGAGATTACGGGCCGGCACAGATACGCAGTATTTT. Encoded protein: CATSVGRLRAGTDTQYF.

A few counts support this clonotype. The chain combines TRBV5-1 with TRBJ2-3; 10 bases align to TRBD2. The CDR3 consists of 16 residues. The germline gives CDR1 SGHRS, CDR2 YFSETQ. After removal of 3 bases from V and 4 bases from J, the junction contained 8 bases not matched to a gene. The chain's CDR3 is CASSSPSGGAADTQYF. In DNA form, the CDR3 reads TGCGCCAGCAGCTCCCCTAGCGGGGGCGCGGCAGATACGCAGTATTTT.

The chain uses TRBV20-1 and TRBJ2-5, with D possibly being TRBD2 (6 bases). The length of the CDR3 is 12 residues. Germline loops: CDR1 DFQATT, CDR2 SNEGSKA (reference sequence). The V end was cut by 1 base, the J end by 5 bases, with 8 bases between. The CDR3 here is CSARGAGETQYF. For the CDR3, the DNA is TGCAGTGCTAGAGGGGCGGGGGAGACCCAGTACTTC.

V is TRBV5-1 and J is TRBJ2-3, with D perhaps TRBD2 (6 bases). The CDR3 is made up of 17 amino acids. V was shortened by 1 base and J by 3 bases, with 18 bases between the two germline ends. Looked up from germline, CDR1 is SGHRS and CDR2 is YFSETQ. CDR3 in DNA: TGCGCCAGCAGCTTGTCCCGGTCCCTTGGAGGGACAGATACGCAGTATTTT. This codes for CASSLSRSLGGTDTQYF.

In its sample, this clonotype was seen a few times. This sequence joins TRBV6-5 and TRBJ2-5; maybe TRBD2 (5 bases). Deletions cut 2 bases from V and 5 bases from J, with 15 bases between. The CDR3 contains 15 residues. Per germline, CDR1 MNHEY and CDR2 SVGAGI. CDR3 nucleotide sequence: TGTGCCAGCAGTTACCCTCCCGGGGTGGCGGAGACCCAGTACTTC. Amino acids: CASSYPPGVAETQYF.

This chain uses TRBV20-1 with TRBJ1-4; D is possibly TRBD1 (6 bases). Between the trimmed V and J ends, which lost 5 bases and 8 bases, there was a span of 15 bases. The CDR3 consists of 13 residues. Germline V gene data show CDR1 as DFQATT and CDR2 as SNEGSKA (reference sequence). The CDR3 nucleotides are TGCAGTGCTTTTTCGAGGACAGACGAAAAACTGTTTTTT. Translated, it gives CSAFSRTDEKLFF.

This CDR3 is CSATDSPAGELFF. In DNA form, the CDR3 reads TGCAGTGCGACGGACAGCCCGGCCGGGGAGCTGTTTTTT. The chain couples TRBV20-1 to TRBJ2-2; tentatively, D is TRBD1 (6 bases). V was pared by 6 bases and J by 6 bases, with 14 bases between. The CDR3 consists of 13 residues. Germline V gene sequence: CDR1 DFQATT, CDR2 SNEGSKA (reference sequence).

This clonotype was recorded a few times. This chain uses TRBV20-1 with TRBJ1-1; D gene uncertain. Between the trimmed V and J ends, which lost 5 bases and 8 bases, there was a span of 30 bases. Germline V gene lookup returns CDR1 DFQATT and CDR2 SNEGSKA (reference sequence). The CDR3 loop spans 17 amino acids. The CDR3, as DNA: TGCAGTGCTCTAGTCGGGTCTTCCTTGGGAGCTGCTGGGGAAGCTTTCTTT. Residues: CSALVGSSLGAAGEAFF.

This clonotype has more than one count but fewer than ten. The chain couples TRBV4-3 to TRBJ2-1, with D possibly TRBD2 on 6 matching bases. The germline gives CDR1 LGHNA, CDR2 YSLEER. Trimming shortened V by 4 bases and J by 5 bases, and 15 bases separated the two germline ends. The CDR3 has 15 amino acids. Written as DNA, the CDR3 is TGCGCCAGCAGCCTCGGACTACCGGCTGACAATGAGCAGTTCTTC. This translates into CASSLGLPADNEQFF.

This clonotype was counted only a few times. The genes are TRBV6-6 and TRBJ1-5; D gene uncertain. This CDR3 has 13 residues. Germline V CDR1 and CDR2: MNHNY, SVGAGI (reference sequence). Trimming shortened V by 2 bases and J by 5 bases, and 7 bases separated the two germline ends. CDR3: CASSYPGDQPQHF. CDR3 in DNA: TGTGCCAGCAGTTACCCCGGGGATCAGCCCCAGCATTTT.

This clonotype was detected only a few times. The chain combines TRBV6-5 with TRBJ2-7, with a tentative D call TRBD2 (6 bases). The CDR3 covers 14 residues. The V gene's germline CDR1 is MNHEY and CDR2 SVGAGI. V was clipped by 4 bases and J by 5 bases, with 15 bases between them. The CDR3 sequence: CASSLGGGGNEQYF. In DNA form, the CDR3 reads TGTGCCAGCAGTTTGGGGGGAGGAGGGAACGAGCAGTACTTC.

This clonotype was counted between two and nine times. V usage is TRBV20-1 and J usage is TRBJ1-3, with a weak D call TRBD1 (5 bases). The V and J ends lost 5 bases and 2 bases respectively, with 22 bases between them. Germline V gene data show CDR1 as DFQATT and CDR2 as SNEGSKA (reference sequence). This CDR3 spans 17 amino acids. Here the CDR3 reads CSALNSGVRGPGNTIYF. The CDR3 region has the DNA TGCAGTGCTTTAAATTCGGGAGTAAGGGGACCTGGAAACACCATATATTTT.

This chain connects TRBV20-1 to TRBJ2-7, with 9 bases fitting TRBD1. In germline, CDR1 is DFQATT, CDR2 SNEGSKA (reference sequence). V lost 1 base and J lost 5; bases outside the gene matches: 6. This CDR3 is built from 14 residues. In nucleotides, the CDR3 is TGCAGTGCTAGAGCCGGACAGGGGTGGGACGAGCAGTACTTC. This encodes CSARAGQGWDEQYF.

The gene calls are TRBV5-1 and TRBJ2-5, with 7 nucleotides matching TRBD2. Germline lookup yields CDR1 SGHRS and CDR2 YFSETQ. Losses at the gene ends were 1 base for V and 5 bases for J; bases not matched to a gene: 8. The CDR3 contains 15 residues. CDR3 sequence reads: CASSLNAGVRETQYF. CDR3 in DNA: TGCGCCAGCAGCTTGAACGCGGGAGTTCGGGAGACCCAGTACTTC. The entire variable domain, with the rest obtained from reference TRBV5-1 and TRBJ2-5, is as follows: KAGVTQTPRYLIKTRGQQVTLSCSPISGHRSVSWYQQTPGQGLQFLFEYFSETQRNKGNFPGRFSGRQFSNSRSEMNVSTLELGDSALYLCASSLNAGVRETQYFGPGTRLLVL.

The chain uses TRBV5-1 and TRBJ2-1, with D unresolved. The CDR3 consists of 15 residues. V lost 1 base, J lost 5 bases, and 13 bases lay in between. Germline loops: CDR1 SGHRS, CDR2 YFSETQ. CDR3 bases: TGCGCCAGCAGCTTGTTGGCCTGGAAAGACAATGAGCAGTTCTTC. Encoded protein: CASSLLAWKDNEQFF.

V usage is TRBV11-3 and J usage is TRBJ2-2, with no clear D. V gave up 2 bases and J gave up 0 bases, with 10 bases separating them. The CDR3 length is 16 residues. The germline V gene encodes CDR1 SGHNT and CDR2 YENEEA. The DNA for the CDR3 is TGTGCCAGCAGCTTATTGAACACCGCGAACACCGGGGAGCTGTTTTTT. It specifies CASSLLNTANTGELFF.

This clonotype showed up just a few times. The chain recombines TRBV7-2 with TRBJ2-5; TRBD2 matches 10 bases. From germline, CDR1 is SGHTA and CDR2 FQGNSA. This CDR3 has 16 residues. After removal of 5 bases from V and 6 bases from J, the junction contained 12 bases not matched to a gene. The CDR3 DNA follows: TGTGCCAGCAGCCCGCAAGCGGGGGGGAATCTGAAGACCCAGTACTTC. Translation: CASSPQAGGNLKTQYF.

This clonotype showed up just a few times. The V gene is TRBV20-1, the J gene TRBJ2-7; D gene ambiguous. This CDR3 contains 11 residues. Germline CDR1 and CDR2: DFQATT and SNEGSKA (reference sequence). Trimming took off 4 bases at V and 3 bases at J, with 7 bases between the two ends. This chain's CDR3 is CSATTGYEQYF. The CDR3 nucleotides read TGCAGTGCTACAACCGGCTACGAGCAGTACTTC.

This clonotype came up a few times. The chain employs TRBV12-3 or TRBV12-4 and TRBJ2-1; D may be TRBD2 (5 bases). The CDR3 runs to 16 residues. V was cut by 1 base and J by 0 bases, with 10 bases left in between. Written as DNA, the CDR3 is TGTGCCAGCAGTTTAGGAGGGTTTAGCTCCTACAATGAGCAGTTCTTC. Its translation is CASSLGGFSSYNEQFF.